The text below deals with one T cell receptor beta chain. Its antigen is as yet unknown. V dropped 0 bases and J dropped 3 bases, with 11 bases sitting between them. Germline loops: CDR1 GTSNPN, CDR2 SVGIG (reference sequence). The CDR3 sequence is 14 residues long. Systemic immunosuppression or autoimmune disease history was grounds to exclude patients. The data were taken from a study of OX40 agonist ivuxolimab in advanced cancers. General study results and limits: At doses 0.1 to 3.0 mg/kg, CD4+ and CD8+ clones expanded. Among T cells, CD8+ cells averaged more expanded clones than CD4+ cells.

Repertoires were generated with immunoSEQ multiplex PCR, while TCRdb's copy carries only in-frame clones and drops some. The sample lists nearly 70,000 clones; more than 70% were seen once. Material: CD4+ or CD8+ T cells sorted from blood, obtained in a trial of the OX40 agonist ivuxolimab. This chain connects TRBV30 to TRBJ1-1, with no clear D. The clonotype was recovered from an adult with an advanced solid tumor such as melanoma, head and neck, liver or kidney cancer. The CDR3 nucleotides read TGTGCCTGGAGTGTCTGGGGAGGTGACACTGAAGCTTTCTTT. It translates to CAWSVWGGDTEAFF.